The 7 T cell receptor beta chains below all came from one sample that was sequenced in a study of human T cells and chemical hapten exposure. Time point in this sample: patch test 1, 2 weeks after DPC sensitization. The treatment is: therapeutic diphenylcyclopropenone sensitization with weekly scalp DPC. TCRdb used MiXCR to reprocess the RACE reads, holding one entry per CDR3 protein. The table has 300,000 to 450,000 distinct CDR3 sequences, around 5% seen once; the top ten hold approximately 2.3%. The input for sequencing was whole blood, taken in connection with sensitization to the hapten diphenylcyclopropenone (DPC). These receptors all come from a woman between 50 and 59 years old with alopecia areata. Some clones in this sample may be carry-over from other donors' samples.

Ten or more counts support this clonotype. CDR3 in amino acids: CAWSYSGANVLTF. In nucleotides, the CDR3 is TGTGCCTGGAGTTACTCTGGGGCCAACGTCCTGACTTTC. The chain carries TRBV30 and TRBJ2-6; D gene unclear. Trimming shortened V by 2 bases and J by 0 bases, and 2 bases separated the two germline ends. The germline gives CDR1 GTSNPN, CDR2 SVGIG (reference sequence). CDR3 length equals 13 residues.

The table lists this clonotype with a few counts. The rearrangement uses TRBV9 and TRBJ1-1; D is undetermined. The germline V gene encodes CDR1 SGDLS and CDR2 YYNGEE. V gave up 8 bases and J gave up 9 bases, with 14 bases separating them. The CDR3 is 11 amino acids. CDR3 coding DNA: TGTGCCAGGATAGGACCTAACCAAGCTTTCTTT. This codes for CARIGPNQAFF.

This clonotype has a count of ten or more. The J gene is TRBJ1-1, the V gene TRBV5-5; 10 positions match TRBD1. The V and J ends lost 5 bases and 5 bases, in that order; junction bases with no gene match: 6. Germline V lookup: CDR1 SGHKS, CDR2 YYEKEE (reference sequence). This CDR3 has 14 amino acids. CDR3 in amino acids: CASRDRGDWTEAFF. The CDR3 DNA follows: TGTGCCAGCAGGGACAGGGGGGATTGGACTGAAGCTTTCTTT.

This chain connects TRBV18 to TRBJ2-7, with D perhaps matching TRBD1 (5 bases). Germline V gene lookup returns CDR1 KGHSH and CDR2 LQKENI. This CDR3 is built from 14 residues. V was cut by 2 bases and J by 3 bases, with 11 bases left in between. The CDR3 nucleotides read TGTGCCAGCTCACCAACTGGACAATTCTACGAGCAGTACTTC. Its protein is CASSPTGQFYEQYF.

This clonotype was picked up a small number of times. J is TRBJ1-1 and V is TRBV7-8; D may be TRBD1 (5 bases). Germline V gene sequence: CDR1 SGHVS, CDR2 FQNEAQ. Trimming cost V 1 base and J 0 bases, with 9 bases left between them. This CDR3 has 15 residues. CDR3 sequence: CASSLGGTLNTEAFF. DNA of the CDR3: TGTGCCAGCAGCTTAGGGGGGACCCTGAACACTGAAGCTTTCTTT.

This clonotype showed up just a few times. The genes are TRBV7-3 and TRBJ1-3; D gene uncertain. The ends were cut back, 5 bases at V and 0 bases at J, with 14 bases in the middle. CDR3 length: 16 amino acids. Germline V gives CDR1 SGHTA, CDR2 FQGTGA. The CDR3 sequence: CASSPPAVHSGNTIYF. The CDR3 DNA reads TGTGCCAGCAGCCCCCCAGCGGTTCACTCTGGAAACACCATATATTTT.

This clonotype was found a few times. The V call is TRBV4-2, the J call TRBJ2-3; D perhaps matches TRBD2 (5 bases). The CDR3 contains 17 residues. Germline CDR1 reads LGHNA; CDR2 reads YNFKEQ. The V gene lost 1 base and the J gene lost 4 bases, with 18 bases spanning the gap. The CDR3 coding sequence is TGTGCCAGCAGCCAAGCGGAGGTTACCCCTAGGGCAGATACGCAGTATTTT. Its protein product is CASSQAEVTPRADTQYF.